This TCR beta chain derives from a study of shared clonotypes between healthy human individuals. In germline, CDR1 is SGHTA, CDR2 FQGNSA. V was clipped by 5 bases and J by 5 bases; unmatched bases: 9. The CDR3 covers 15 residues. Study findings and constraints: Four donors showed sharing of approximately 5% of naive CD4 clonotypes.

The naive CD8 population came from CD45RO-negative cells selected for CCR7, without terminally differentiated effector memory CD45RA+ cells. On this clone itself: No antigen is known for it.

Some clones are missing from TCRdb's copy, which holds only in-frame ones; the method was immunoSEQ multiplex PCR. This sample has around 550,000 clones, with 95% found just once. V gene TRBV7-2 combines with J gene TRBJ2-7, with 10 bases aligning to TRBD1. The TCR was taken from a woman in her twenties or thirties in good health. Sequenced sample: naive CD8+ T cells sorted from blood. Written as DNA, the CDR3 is TGTGCCAGCAGCCCGAGACAGGGGGCGCTCCACGAGCAGTACTTC. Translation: CASSPRQGALHEQYF. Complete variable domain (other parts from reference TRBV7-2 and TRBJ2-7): GAGVSQSPSNKVTEKGKDVELRCDPISGHTALYWYRQSLGQGLEFLIYFQGNSAPDKSGLPSDRFSAERTGGSVSTLTIQRTQQEDSAVYLCASSPRQGALHEQYFGPGTRLTVT.